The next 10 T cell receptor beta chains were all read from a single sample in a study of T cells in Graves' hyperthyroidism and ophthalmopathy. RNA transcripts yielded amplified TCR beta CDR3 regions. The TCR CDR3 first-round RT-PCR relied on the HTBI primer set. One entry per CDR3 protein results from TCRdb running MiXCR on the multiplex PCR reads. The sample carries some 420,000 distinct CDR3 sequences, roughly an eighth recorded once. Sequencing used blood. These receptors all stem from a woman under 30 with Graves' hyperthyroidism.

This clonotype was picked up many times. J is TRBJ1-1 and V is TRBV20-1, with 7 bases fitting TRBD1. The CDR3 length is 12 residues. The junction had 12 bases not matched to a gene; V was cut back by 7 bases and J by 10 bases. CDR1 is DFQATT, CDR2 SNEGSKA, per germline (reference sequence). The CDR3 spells CSENPTGRGAFF. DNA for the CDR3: TGCAGTGAGAACCCGACAGGGCGAGGAGCTTTCTTT.

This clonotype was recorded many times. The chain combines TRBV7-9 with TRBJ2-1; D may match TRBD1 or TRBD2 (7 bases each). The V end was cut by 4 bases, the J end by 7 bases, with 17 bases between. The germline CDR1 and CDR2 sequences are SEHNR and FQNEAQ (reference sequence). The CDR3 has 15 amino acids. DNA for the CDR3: TGTGCCAGCAGCTGGACAGGCAGTAGCGGGAATGAGCAGTTCTTC. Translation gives CASSWTGSSGNEQFF.

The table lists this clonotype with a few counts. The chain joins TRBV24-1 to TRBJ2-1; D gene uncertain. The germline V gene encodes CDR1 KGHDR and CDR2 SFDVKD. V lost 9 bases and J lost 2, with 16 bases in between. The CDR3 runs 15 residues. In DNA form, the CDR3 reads TGTGCCACCTTTGAACTCGTAGGCACCTACAATGAGCAGTTCTTC. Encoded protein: CATFELVGTYNEQFF.

CDR3 nucleotide sequence: TGTGCCAGCAGCTTTTACCAGGGAGGGGAAAAACTGTTTTTT. Translated, it gives CASSFYQGGEKLFF. The chain employs TRBV5-5 and TRBJ1-4, with D possibly being TRBD1 (5 bases). This CDR3 contains 14 residues. V dropped 2 bases and J dropped 8 bases, with 13 bases sitting between them. Germline V gene data show CDR1 as SGHKS and CDR2 as YYEKEE (reference sequence). The whole variable domain, remainder taken from reference TRBV5-5 and TRBJ1-4, is DAGVTQSPTHLIKTRGQQVTLRCSPISGHKSVSWYQQVLGQGPQFIFQYYEKEERGRGNFPDRFSARQFPNYSSELNVNALLLGDSALYLCASSFYQGGEKLFFGSGTQLSVL.

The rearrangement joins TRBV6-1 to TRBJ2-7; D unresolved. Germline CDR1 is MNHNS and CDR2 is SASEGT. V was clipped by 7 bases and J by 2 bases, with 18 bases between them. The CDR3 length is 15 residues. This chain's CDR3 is CASTRKSQGTYEQYF. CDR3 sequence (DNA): TGTGCCAGCACCAGAAAAAGTCAAGGGACCTACGAGCAGTACTTC.

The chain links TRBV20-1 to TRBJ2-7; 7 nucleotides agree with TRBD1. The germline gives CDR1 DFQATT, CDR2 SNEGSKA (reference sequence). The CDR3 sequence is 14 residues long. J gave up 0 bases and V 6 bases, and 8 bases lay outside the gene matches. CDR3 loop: CSAETGTVSYEQYF. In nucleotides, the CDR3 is TGCAGTGCCGAGACCGGGACAGTCTCCTACGAGCAGTACTTC.

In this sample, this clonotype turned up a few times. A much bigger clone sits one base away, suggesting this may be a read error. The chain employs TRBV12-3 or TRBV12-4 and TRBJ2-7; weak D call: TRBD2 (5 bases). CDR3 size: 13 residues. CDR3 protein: CTSRYAGTYEQYF. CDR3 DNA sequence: TGTACCAGCAGGTACGCCGGGACCTACGAGCAGTACTTC.

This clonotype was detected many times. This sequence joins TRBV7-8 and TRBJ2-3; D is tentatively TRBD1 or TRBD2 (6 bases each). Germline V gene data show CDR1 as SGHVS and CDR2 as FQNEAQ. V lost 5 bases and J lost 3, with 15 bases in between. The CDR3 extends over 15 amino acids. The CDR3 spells CASSRLRGTTDTQYF. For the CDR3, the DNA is TGTGCCAGCAGCCGTCTGCGCGGGACAACAGATACGCAGTATTTT.

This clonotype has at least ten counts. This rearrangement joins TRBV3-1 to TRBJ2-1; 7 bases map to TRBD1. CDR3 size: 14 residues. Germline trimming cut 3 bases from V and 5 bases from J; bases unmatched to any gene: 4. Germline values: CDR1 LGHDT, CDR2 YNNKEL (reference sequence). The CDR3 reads CASSHRGLDNEQFF. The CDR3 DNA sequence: TGTGCCAGCAGCCACAGGGGGTTGGACAATGAGCAGTTCTTC.

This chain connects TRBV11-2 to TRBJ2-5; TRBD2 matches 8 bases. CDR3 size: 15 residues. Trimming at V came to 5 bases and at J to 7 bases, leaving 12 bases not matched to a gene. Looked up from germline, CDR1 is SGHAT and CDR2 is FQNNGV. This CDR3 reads CASSLRSGSSGTQYF. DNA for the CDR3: TGTGCCAGCAGCCTAAGGAGCGGGAGTAGCGGGACCCAGTACTTC.